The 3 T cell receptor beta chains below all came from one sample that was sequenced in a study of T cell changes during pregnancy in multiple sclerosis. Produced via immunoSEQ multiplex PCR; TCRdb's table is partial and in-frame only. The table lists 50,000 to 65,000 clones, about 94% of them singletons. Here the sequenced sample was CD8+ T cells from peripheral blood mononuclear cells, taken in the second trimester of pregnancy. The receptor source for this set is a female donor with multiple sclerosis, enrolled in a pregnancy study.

DNA of the CDR3: TGCGCCAGCAGCTTGGAAGGCAGGTTGGCCACTGAAGCTTTCTTT. It specifies CASSLEGRLATEAFF. This chain connects TRBV5-1 to TRBJ1-1, with D unclear. In germline, CDR1 is SGHRS, CDR2 YFSETQ. CDR3 length equals 15 residues. Trimming cost V 0 bases and J 4 bases, with 13 bases left between them.

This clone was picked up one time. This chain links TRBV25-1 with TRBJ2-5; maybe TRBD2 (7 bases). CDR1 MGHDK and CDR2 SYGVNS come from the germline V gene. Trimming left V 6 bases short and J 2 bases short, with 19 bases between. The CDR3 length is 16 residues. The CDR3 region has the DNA TGTGCCAGCAGCCGTAGGGAGGGGGGGAATCAAGAGACCCAGTACTTC. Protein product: CASSRREGGNQETQYF.

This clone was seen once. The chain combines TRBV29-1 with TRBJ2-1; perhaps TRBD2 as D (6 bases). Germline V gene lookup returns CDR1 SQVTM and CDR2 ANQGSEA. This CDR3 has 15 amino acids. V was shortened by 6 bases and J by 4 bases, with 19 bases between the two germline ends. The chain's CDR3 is CSVGGGSSYYNEQFF. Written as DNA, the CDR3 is TGCAGCGTCGGTGGAGGGTCGAGTTATTACAATGAGCAGTTCTTC.